What follows is one T cell receptor (beta chain) and its context. Germline CDR1 and CDR2: SNHLY and FYNNEI. The CDR3 is 14 residues long. V was trimmed by 5 bases and J by 3 bases, leaving 10 bases between them. CDR3 and TCR beta VDJ profiling relied on genomic DNA as the template. TCRdb fed the reads into MiXCR, producing one record per CDR3 protein. Of about 160,000 distinct CDR3 sequences detected, approximately 44% appear once; the ten largest clones hold 1.1%. This sample was taken from a study of CD8+CD57+ T cells in acquired aplastic anemia. The genes are TRBV2 and TRBJ2-2, with a possible D match to TRBD2 (6 bases). The sequenced material came from sorted CD4+, CD8+, or CD8+CD57+ T cells (not recorded which) from PBMCs. The source of this sequence is a human donor in good health. The CDR3 sequence: CASSREEYTGELFF. Written as DNA, the CDR3 is TGTGCCAGCAGTAGGGAGGAGTACACCGGGGAGCTGTTTTTT.